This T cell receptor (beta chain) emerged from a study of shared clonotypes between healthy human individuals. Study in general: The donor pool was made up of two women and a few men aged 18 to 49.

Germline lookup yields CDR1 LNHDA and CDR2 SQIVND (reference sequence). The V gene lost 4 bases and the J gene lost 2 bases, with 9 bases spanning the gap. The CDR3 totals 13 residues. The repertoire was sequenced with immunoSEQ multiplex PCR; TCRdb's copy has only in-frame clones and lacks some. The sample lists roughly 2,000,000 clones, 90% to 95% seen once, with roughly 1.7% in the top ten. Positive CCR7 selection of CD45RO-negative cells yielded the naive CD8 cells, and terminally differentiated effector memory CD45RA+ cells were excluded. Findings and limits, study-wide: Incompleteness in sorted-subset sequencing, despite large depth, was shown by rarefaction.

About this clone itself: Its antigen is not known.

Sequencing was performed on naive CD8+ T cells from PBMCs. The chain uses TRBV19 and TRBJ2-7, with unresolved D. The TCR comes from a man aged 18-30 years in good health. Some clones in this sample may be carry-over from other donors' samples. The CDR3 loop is CASSTFDTYEQYF. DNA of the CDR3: TGTGCCAGTAGTACTTTCGACACCTACGAGCAGTACTTC.